This TCR beta chain is drawn from a study of CD4+ T cells in melanoma. Notes on the study in general: Reportedly, melanoma neoantigen-specific CD4+ T cells showed varied differentiation states. A reported correlation linked neoantigen-specific CD4+ T cells to CD8+, macrophage and B cell function.

Clones were read by immunoSEQ multiplex PCR, and TCRdb kept only the in-frame ones, dropping some. The table records several thousand clones, 69% of them present only once. On this clone itself: Its antigen is not known.

Germline V lookup: CDR1 SGHRS, CDR2 YFSETQ. This CDR3 is 15 amino acids long. Between the trimmed V and J ends, which lost 0 bases and 1 base, there was a span of 10 bases. The clonotype comes from a human donor with melanoma. The genes are TRBV5-1 and TRBJ1-1, with a weak D call TRBD1 (6 bases). Sequenced material: cells from a culture (not recorded whether cultured in vitro). The CDR3 loop is CASSLGTEPNTEAFF. The CDR3, as DNA: TGCGCCAGCAGCTTGGGGACAGAACCGAACACTGAAGCTTTCTTT.